Below, 24 T cell receptor beta chains from the same sample are listed, as sequenced in a study of blood T cells in healthy people across ages. For the second PCR, which ran for roughly 6 to 11 cycles, a sample-barcoded 5' primer and a J-beta primer mix were used. TCRdb re-called the 5' RACE reads with MiXCR, one entry per CDR3 protein. The table includes more than 1,000,000 distinct CDR3 sequences, around 25% detected once. These data also featured in a second study, about T cells of mothers and their children.

Sequenced: blood. Every receptor here comes from a girl aged 2 to 10 in good health.

This clonotype was counted a single time. The rearrangement joins TRBV13 to TRBJ1-2; D unresolved. Deletions cut 2 bases from V and 8 bases from J, with 15 bases between. The CDR3 has 14 amino acids. The germline CDR1 and CDR2 sequences are PRHDT and FYEKMQ (reference sequence). This CDR3 reads CASSLRPEGLGYTF. The CDR3 DNA is TGTGCCAGCAGCTTAAGGCCAGAAGGGCTCGGCTACACCTTC.

This clonotype came up a few times. The chain carries TRBV12-3 or TRBV12-4 and TRBJ2-7; TRBD2 aligns across 10 bases. This CDR3 has 15 amino acids. Losses at the gene ends were 4 bases for V and 6 bases for J; bases not matched to a gene: 9. CDR3 DNA: TGTGCCAGCAGTTCCGATAGCGGGGGGTTAGGCGAGCAGTACTTC. Translated: CASSSDSGGLGEQYF.

This clonotype was observed a few times. Compared with germline, one end of the junction differs, possibly owing to a read error. The CDR3 coding sequence is TGTGCCGGCAGCATGAGCGTCCGTTTCACAGATACGCAGTATTTT. It yields the protein CAGSMSVRFTDTQYF. The chain combines TRBV7-8 with TRBJ2-3; D not resolved. The CDR3 extends over 15 amino acids. The germline V gene has CDR1 SGHVS and CDR2 FQNEAQ.

The chain uses TRBV7-9 and TRBJ2-3; D gene unclear. CDR1 is SEHNR and CDR2 is FQNEAQ in the germline V gene (reference sequence). The CDR3 has 14 amino acids. V lost 6 bases and J 4 bases, leaving 14 bases between the germline ends. Written as DNA, the CDR3 is TGTGCCAGCAGACTGGCCCACCCCGCAGATACGCAGTATTTT. It codes for CASRLAHPADTQYF.

A few counts support this clonotype. The chain couples TRBV6-2 or TRBV6-3 to TRBJ2-5, with 7 bases identical to TRBD2. The CDR3 loop spans 15 amino acids. Unmatched junction bases numbered 13, after V lost 7 bases and J lost 5 bases. The germline V gene has CDR1 MNHEY and CDR2 SVGEGT. In DNA form, the CDR3 reads TGTGCCAGCAACCCATTAACGGGGGGTACGGAGACCCAGTACTTC. Its protein product is CASNPLTGGTETQYF.

This clonotype was seen more than once but under ten times. The chain has TRBV18 and TRBJ2-7; TRBD2 matches 11 bases. The CDR3 extends over 13 amino acids. The ends lost 4 bases at V and 6 bases at J; junction bases unmatched: 2. Germline-derived CDR1 and CDR2 are KGHSH and LQKENI. Written as DNA, the CDR3 is TGTGCCAGCTCACAACTAGCGGGGGCCGAGCAGTACTTC. It specifies CASSQLAGAEQYF. Full variable domain (rest looked up from reference TRBV18 and TRBJ2-7): NAGVMQNPRHLVRRRGQEARLRCSPMKGHSHVYWYRQLPEEGLKFMVYLQKENIIDESGMPKERFSAEFPKEGPSILRIQQVVRGDSAAYFCASSQLAGAEQYFGPGTRLTVT.

The chain uses TRBV29-1 and TRBJ2-7; TRBD1 aligns across 7 bases. The CDR3 loop spans 13 amino acids. V shed 4 bases and J 4 bases; nucleotides not matched to a gene: 7. Per the germline V gene, CDR1 is SQVTM and CDR2 is ANQGSEA. The CDR3, as DNA: TGCAGCGTTGGGGGAGACAGGGTTTACGAGCAGTACTTC. Its translation is CSVGGDRVYEQYF.

In its sample, this clonotype was seen a few times. The genes are TRBV6-5 and TRBJ2-1; tentative D call: TRBD2 (7 bases). Between the trimmed V and J ends, which lost 1 base and 8 bases, there was a span of 12 bases. The CDR3 sequence is 14 residues long. CDR1 is MNHEY, CDR2 SVGAGI, per germline. Here the CDR3 reads CASSYLGGRDEQFF. The CDR3, as DNA: TGTGCCAGCAGTTACTTGGGGGGGCGGGATGAGCAGTTCTTC.

The gene calls are TRBV7-2 and TRBJ2-3; D is undetermined. The V gene's germline CDR1 is SGHTA and CDR2 FQGNSA. V lost 3 bases, J lost 1 base, and 11 bases lay in between. The CDR3 totals 15 residues. CDR3 sequence reads: CASSFERFRTDTQYF. CDR3 coding DNA: TGTGCCAGCAGCTTCGAAAGGTTCCGCACAGATACGCAGTATTTT.

There are a few counts of this clonotype. V is TRBV5-1 and J is TRBJ2-5; a possible D gene is TRBD2 (5 bases). TRBJ2-7 matches the DNA end more closely, so the J call is doubtful. Germline values: CDR1 SGHRS, CDR2 YFSETQ. The CDR3 sequence is 15 residues long. The DNA of the CDR3 is TGCGCCAGCAGCTTGGAGACTAATTATCAGTACGAGCAGTACTTC. This encodes CASSLETNYQYEQYF.

The chain is built from TRBV4-1 and TRBJ1-1; a weak D match, TRBD1 (6 bases). Germline CDR1 is MGHRA and CDR2 is YSYEKL. V shed 0 bases and J shed 4 bases, with 15 bases lying between them. This CDR3 has 16 amino acids. The CDR3 nucleotides are TGCGCCAGCAGCCAAGACTCGTTAGGGGGTAGCACTGAAGCTTTCTTT. Amino acids: CASSQDSLGGSTEAFF.

This clonotype has just a few counts. The chain combines TRBV29-1 with TRBJ1-3; D may be TRBD1 (6 bases). Per germline, CDR1 SQVTM and CDR2 ANQGSEA. CDR3 length: 14 residues. The V and J ends lost 4 bases and 4 bases respectively, with 14 bases between them. CDR3 bases: TGCAGCGTTGGGGGGGGCTCAGAAGGAAACACCATATATTTT. Translating gives CSVGGGSEGNTIYF.

The V and J genes are TRBV10-3 and TRBJ2-7; 10 nucleotides match TRBD1. The germline V gene encodes CDR1 ENHRY and CDR2 SYGVKD. V trimming: 3 bases; J trimming: 5 bases; junction bases outside the gene matches: 4. This CDR3 region has 14 residues. The CDR3 nucleotides read TGTGCCATCAGTGAAGACAGGGGGCGCGACGAGCAGTACTTC. As protein: CAISEDRGRDEQYF.

This clonotype came up a few times. The gene calls are TRBV24-1 and TRBJ1-1, with a weak D call TRBD1 (5 bases). Trimming pared 1 base from V and 7 bases from J, leaving 12 bases between. The CDR3 is 14 amino acids. The V gene's germline CDR1 is KGHDR and CDR2 SFDVKD. CDR3 sequence reads: CATSDLSVGGEAFF. The CDR3 nucleotides are TGTGCCACCAGTGATTTAAGCGTGGGGGGTGAAGCTTTCTTT.

This clonotype occurred once. The V call is TRBV4-1, the J call TRBJ1-5; D may be TRBD1 (5 bases). CDR3 length: 14 residues. Germline lookup yields CDR1 MGHRA and CDR2 YSYEKL. Trimming removed 0 bases from V and 6 bases from J, with 9 bases in between. The chain's CDR3 is CASSQEGPGQPQHF. The DNA of the CDR3 is TGCGCCAGCAGCCAAGAGGGGCCGGGTCAGCCCCAGCATTTT.

J is TRBJ2-5 and V is TRBV20-1, with TRBD1 identical over 8 bases. V trimming: 6 bases; J trimming: 5 bases; junction bases outside the gene matches: 11. The CDR3 runs to 14 residues. Germline CDR1 is DFQATT and CDR2 is SNEGSKA (reference sequence). CDR3 sequence reads: CSAIETGEWETQYF. In DNA, the CDR3 is TGCAGTGCCATTGAGACAGGGGAGTGGGAGACCCAGTACTTC.

The gene calls are TRBV6-5 and TRBJ2-7, with a possible D match to TRBD2 (6 bases). Germline V gene lookup returns CDR1 MNHEY and CDR2 SVGAGI. CDR3 length: 15 residues. Between the trimmed V and J ends, which lost 3 bases and 0 bases, there was a span of 12 bases. The CDR3 loop reads CASSYGGIGSYEQYF. For the CDR3, the DNA is TGTGCCAGCAGTTATGGGGGGATCGGCTCCTACGAGCAGTACTTC.

This chain links TRBV7-9 with TRBJ1-2, with D possibly matching TRBD1 (6 bases). Trimming cost V 5 bases and J 8 bases, with 18 bases left between them. Germline V gene lookup returns CDR1 SEHNR and CDR2 FQNEAQ (reference sequence). There are 14 residues in the CDR3. CDR3 nucleotides: TGTGCCAGCAGCGGCAAACAGGGATGGGGAGGCTACACCTTC. Residues: CASSGKQGWGGYTF. The full variable domain, completed using reference TRBV7-9 and TRBJ1-2, is DTGVSQNPRHKITKRGQNVTFRCDPISEHNRLYWYRQTLGQGPEFLTYFQNEAQLEKSRLLSDRFSAERPKGSFSTLEIQRTEQGDSAMYLCASSGKQGWGGYTFGSGTRLTVV.

V usage is TRBV2 and J usage is TRBJ2-7; D is ambiguous. The CDR3 spans 12 residues. Between the trimmed V and J ends, which lost 10 bases and 1 base, there was a span of 11 bases. Germline CDR1 SNHLY, CDR2 FYNNEI. The CDR3 protein is CATHGGSYEQYF. The CDR3 nucleotides read TGTGCCACCCACGGTGGATCCTACGAGCAGTACTTC. Full variable domain (rest looked up from reference TRBV2 and TRBJ2-7): EPEVTQTPSHQVTQMGQEVILRCVPISNHLYFYWYRQILGQKVEFLVSFYNNEISEKSEIFDDQFSVERPDGSNFTLKIRSTKLEDSAMYFCATHGGSYEQYFGPGTRLTVT.

This clonotype occurred a few times. The rearrangement joins TRBV20-1 to TRBJ2-7; TRBD2 matches at 8 bases. V shed 6 bases, J shed 0 bases, and the junction held 4 bases outside the gene matches. The germline V gene has CDR1 DFQATT and CDR2 SNEGSKA (reference sequence). This CDR3 has 13 residues. The CDR3 sequence is CSANSGNSYEQYF. The CDR3 DNA reads as TGCAGTGCAAATAGCGGGAACTCCTACGAGCAGTACTTC.

There are a few counts of this clonotype. The chain carries TRBV12-3 or TRBV12-4 and TRBJ2-2; a possible D gene is TRBD2 (5 bases). V was pared by 8 bases and J by 5 bases, with 18 bases between. The CDR3 extends over 15 amino acids. This CDR3 is CASDSESTRTGELFF. The DNA of the CDR3 is TGTGCCAGCGATTCTGAGAGCACTAGAACCGGGGAGCTGTTTTTT.

The V call is TRBV3-1, the J call TRBJ1-4; D call uncertain. V was clipped by 4 bases and J by 5 bases, with 11 bases between them. The CDR3 has 14 amino acids. The V gene's germline CDR1 is LGHDT and CDR2 YNNKEL (reference sequence). CDR3 nucleotides: TGTGCCAGCAGCCGGCTCTCATTAAATGAAAAACTGTTTTTT. As protein: CASSRLSLNEKLFF.

This clonotype was observed a few times. The rearrangement links TRBV21-1 to TRBJ2-3; TRBD1 is the table's D call, not checked against the DNA. TRBV21-1 is a documented pseudogene. The CDR3 has 15 amino acids. CDR3 coding DNA: TGTGCCAGCAGCCCATGGGGGGGCCCCACAGATACGCAGTATTTT. It specifies CASSPWGGPTDTQYF.

This clonotype was picked up a small number of times. The genes are TRBV20-1 and TRBJ2-1, with 13 bases aligning to TRBD2. V shed 6 bases and J 7 bases; nucleotides not matched to a gene: 6. Germline CDR1 and CDR2: DFQATT and SNEGSKA (reference sequence). CDR3 length equals 14 residues. CDR3 amino acids: CSARTSGSWNEQFF. Here the CDR3 DNA reads TGCAGTGCCAGGACTAGCGGGAGTTGGAATGAGCAGTTCTTC.